This T cell receptor beta chain was obtained from a study of cytomegalovirus exposure and HLA in healthy donors. A multiplex PCR was run with 60 Vbeta primers and 13 Jbeta primers. Produced via immunoSEQ multiplex PCR; TCRdb's table is partial and in-frame only. Among about 180,000 clones listed, more than 80% were seen once. Concerning this clone: Its antigen is as yet unknown. The junction departs from the called germline gene at one end, perhaps through a read error.

Study-wide findings and caveats: In an earlier analysis, in roughly 600 donors, most V segments appeared productive either ~90% or ~30% of the time. The study designated 160 or so TCR beta chains cytomegalovirus-associated. Available immune exposure information was restricted to CMV serostatus only. In a later analysis, TCR beta V- and J-gene trimming showed a link to a missense DCLRE1C variant.

This TCR came from a woman younger than 35 in good health and CMV-seropositive. The sequenced sample was PBMCs.

CDR3: CASRTGTESSEQYF. The CDR3 nucleotides are TGTGCCAGCAGAACCGGGACAGAGTCCTCCGAGCAGTACTTC. V and J are TRBV6-1 and TRBJ2-7; 7 nucleotides align to TRBD1. CDR1 is MNHNS, CDR2 SASEGT, per germline. This CDR3 contains 14 residues.